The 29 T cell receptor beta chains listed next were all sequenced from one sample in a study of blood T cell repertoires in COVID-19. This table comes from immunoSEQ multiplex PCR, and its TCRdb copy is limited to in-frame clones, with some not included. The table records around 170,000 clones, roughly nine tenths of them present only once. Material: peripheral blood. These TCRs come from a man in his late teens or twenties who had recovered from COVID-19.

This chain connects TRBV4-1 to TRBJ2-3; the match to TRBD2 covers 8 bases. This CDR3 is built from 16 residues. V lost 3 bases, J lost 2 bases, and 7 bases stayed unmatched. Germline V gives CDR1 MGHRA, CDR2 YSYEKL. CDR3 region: CASSQKAGDLTDTQYF. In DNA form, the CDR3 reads TGCGCCAGCAGCCAGAAAGCGGGAGACCTCACAGATACGCAGTATTTT.

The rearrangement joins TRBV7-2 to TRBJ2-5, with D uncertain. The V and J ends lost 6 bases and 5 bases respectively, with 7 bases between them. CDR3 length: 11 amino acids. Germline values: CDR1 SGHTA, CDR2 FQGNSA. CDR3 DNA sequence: TGTGCCAGCAGTCCAAGCGAGACCCAGTACTTC. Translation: CASSPSETQYF.

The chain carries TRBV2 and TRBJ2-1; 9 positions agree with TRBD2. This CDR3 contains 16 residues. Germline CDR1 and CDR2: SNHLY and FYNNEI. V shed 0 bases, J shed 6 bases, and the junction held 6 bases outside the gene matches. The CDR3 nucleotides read TGTGCCAGCAGTGAAGCAAGGCTAGCGGGGATCAATGAGCAGTTCTTC. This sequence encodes CASSEARLAGINEQFF.

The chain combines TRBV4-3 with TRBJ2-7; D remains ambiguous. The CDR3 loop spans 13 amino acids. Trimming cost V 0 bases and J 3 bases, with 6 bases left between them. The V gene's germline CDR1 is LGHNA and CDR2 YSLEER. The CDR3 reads CASSQDLRYEQYF. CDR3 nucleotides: TGCGCCAGCAGCCAAGATCTGCGCTACGAGCAGTACTTC.

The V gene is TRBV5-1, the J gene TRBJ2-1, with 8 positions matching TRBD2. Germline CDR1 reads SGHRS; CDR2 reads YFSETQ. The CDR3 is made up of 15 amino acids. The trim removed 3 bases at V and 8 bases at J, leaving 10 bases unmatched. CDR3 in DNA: TGCGCCAGCAGCTCAGCCTCCGGGACTAGAGATGAGCAGTTCTTC. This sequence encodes CASSSASGTRDEQFF.

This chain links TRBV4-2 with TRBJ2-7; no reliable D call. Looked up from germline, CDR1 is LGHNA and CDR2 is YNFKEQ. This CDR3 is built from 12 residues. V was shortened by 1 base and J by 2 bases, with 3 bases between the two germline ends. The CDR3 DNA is TGTGCCAGCAGCCAAGGGCCCTACGAGCAGTACTTC. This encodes CASSQGPYEQYF.

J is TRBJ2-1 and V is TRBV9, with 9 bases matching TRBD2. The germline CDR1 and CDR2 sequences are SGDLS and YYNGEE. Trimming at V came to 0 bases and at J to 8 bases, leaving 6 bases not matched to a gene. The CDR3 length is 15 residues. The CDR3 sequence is CASSVDSGSLDEQFF. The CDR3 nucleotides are TGTGCCAGCAGCGTAGATAGCGGGAGTTTGGATGAGCAGTTCTTC. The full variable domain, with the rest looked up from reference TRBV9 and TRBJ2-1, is DSGVTQTPKHLITATGQRVTLRCSPRSGDLSVYWYQQSLDQGLQFLIQYYNGEERAKGNILERFSAQQFPDLHSELNLSSLELGDSALYFCASSVDSGSLDEQFFGPGTRLTVL.

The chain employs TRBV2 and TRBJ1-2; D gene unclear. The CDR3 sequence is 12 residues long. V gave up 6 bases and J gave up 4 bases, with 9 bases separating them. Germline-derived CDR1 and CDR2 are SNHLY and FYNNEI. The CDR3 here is CASSSVSYGYTF. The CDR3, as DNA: TGTGCCAGCAGCTCAGTCAGCTATGGCTACACCTTC.

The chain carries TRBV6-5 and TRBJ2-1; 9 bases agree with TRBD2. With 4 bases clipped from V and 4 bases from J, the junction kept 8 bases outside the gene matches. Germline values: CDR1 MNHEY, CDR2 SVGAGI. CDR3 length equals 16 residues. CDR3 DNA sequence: TGTGCCAGCAGTTCCGGGGCGGCGGGAGGGTACAATGAGCAGTTCTTC. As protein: CASSSGAAGGYNEQFF.

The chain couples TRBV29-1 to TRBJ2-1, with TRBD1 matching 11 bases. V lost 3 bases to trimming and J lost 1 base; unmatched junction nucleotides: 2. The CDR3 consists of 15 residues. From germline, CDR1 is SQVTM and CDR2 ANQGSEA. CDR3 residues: CSVDRDRGSYNEQFF. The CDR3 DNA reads TGCAGCGTTGATCGGGACAGGGGGTCCTACAATGAGCAGTTCTTC.

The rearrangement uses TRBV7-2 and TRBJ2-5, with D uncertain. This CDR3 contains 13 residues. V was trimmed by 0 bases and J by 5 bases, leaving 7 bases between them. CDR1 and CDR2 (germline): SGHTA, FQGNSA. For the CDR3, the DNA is TGTGCCAGCAGCTTAGCCTCGGTGGAGACCCAGTACTTC. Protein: CASSLASVETQYF.

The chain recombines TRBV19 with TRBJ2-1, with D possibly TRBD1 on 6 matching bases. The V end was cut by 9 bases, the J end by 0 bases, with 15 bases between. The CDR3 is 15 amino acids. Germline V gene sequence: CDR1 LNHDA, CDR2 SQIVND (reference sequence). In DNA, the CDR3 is TGTGCCAGCGCCTGGGACACCCGCTCCTACAATGAGCAGTTCTTC. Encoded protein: CASAWDTRSYNEQFF.

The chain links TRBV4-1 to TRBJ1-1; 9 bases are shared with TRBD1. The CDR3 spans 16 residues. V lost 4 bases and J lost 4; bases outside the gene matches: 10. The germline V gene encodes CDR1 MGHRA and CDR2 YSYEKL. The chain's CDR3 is CASSLLRTGDPTEAFF. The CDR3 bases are TGCGCCAGCAGCCTACTAAGGACAGGGGATCCCACTGAAGCTTTCTTT.

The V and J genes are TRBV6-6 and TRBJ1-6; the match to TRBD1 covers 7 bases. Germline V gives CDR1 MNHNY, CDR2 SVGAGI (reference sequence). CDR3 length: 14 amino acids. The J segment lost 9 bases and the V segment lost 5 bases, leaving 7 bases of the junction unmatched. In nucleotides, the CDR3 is TGTGCCAGCAGTGACCAGACAGGGAGTTCACCCCTCCACTTT. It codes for CASSDQTGSSPLHF.

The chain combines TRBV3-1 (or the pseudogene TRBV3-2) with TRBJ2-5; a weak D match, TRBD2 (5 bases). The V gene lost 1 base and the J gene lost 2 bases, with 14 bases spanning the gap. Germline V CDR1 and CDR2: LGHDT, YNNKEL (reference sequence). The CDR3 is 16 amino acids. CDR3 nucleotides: TGTGCCAGCAGCCAAGTTTGGAACGGGAAGCAAGAGACCCAGTACTTC. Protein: CASSQVWNGKQETQYF.

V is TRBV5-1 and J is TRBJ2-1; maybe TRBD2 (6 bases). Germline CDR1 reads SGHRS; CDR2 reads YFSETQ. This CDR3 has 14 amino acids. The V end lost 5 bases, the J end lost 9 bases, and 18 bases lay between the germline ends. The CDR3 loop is CASRGSTEGTEQFF. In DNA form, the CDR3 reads TGCGCCAGCAGAGGATCGACGGAGGGGACTGAGCAGTTCTTC.

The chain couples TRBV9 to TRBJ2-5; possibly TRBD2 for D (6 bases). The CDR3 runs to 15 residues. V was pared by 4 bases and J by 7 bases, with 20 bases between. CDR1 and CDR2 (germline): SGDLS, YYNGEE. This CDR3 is CASSPSGETGGTQYF. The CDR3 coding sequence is TGTGCCAGCAGCCCCTCGGGGGAAACCGGGGGGACCCAGTACTTC.

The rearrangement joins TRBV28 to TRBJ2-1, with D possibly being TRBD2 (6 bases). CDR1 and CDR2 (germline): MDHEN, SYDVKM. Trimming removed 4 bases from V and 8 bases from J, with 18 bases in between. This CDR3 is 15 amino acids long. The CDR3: CASSSSGRWPYEQFF. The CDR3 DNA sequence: TGTGCCAGCAGTTCAAGCGGGCGCTGGCCTTATGAGCAGTTCTTC.

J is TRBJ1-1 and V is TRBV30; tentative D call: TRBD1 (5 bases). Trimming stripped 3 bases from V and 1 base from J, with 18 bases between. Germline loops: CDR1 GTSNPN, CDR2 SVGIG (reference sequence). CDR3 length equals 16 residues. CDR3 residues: CAWSERWGGRNTEAFF. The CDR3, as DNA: TGTGCCTGGAGCGAACGCTGGGGGGGTCGGAACACTGAAGCTTTCTTT. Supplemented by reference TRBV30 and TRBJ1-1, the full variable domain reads SQTIHQWPATLVQPVGSPLSLECTVEGTSNPNLYWYRQAAGRGLQLLFYSVGIGQISSEVPQNLSASRPQDRQFILSSKKLLLSDSGFYLCAWSERWGGRNTEAFFGQGTRLTVV.

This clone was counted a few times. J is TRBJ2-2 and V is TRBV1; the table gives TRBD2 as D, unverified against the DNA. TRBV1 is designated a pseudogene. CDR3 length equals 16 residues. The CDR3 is CTSNLGREGQSGELFF. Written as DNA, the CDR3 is TGCACCAGCAACCTCGGGCGGGAGGGCCAATCCGGGGAGCTGTTTTTT.

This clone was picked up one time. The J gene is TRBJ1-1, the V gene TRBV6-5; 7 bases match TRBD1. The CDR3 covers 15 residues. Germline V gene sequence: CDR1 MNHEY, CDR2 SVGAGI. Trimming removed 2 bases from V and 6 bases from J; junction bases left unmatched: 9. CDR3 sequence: CASSYGLRGEPEAFF. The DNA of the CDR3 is TGTGCCAGCAGTTACGGGCTCAGGGGGGAACCTGAAGCTTTCTTT.

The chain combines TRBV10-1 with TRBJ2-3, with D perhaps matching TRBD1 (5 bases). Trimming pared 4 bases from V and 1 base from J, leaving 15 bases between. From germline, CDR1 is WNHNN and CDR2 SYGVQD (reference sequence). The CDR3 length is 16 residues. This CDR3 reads CASSGPPGKRTDTQYF. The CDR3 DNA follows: TGCGCCAGCAGTGGCCCCCCAGGGAAGCGCACAGATACGCAGTATTTT.

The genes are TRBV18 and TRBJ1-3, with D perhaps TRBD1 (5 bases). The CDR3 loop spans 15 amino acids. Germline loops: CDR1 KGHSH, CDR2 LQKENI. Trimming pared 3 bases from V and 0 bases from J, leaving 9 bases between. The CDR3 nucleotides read TGTGCCAGCTCACCTTCCGGGGGCTCTGGAAACACCATATATTTT. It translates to CASSPSGGSGNTIYF.

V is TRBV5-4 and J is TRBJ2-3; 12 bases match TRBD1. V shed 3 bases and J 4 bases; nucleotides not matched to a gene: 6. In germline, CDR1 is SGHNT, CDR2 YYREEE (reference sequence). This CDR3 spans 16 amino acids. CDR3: CASSSGTGGASDTQYF. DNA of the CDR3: TGTGCCAGCAGCTCCGGGACAGGGGGCGCATCAGATACGCAGTATTTT. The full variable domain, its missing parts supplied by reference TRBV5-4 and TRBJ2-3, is ETGVTQSPTHLIKTRGQQVTLRCSSQSGHNTVSWYQQALGQGPQFIFQYYREEENGRGNFPPRFSGLQFPNYSSELNVNALELDDSALYLCASSSGTGGASDTQYFGPGTRLTVL.

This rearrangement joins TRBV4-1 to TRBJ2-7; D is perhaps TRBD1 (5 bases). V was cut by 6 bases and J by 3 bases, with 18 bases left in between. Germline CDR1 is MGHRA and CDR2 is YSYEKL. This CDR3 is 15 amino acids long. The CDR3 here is CASRSGSSKGYEQYF. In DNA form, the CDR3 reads TGCGCCAGCAGATCAGGGTCCTCGAAGGGCTACGAGCAGTACTTC.

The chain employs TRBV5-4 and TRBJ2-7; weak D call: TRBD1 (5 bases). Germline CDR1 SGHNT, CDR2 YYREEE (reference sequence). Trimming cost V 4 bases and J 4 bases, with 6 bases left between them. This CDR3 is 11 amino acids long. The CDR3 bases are TGTGCCAGCAGCCAGGGATACGAGCAGTACTTC. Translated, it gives CASSQGYEQYF.

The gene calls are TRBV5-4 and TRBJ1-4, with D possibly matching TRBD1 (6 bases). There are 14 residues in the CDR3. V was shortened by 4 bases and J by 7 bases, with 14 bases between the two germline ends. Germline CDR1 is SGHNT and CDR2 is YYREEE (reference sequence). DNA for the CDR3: TGTGCCAGCAGCGACAGGCGGATAGGTGAAAAACTGTTTTTT. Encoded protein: CASSDRRIGEKLFF.

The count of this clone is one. The DNA of the CDR3 is TGTGCCAGTAGTCTTTCCGTTTTCTATGGCTACACCTTC. This encodes CASSLSVFYGYTF. This chain connects TRBV19 to TRBJ1-2, with no clear D. Trimming shortened V by 5 bases and J by 4 bases, and 11 bases separated the two germline ends. Germline V gives CDR1 LNHDA, CDR2 SQIVND (reference sequence). This CDR3 is built from 13 residues.

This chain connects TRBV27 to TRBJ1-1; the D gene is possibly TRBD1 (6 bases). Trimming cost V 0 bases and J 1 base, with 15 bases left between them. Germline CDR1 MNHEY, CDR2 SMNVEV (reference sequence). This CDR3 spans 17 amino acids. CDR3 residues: CASSLSGGWTQNTEAFF. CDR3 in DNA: TGTGCCAGCAGTTTATCAGGGGGTTGGACCCAGAACACTGAAGCTTTCTTT.